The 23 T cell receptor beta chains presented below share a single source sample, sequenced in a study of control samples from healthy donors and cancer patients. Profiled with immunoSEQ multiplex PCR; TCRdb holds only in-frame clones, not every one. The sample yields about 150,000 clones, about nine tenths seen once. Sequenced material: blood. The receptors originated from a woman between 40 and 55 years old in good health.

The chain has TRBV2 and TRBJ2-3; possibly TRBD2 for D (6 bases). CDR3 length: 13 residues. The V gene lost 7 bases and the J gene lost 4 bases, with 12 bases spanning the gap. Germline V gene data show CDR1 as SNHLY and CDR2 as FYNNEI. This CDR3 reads CASTRLVADTQYF. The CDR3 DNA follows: TGTGCCAGCACTCGACTAGTCGCAGATACGCAGTATTTT. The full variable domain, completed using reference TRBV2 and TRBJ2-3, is EPEVTQTPSHQVTQMGQEVILRCVPISNHLYFYWYRQILGQKVEFLVSFYNNEISEKSEIFDDQFSVERPDGSNFTLKIRSTKLEDSAMYFCASTRLVADTQYFGPGTRLTVL.

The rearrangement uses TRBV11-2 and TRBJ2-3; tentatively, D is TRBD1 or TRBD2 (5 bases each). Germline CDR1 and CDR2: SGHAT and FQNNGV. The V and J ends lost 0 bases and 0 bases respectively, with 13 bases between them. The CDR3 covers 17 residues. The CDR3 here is CASSLDMGPPSTDTQYF. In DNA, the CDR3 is TGTGCCAGCAGCTTAGACATGGGACCCCCCAGCACAGATACGCAGTATTTT. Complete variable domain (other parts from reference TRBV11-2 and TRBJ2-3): EAGVAQSPRYKIIEKRQSVAFWCNPISGHATLYWYQQILGQGPKLLIQFQNNGVVDDSQLPKDRFSAERLKGVDSTLKIQPAKLEDSAVYLCASSLDMGPPSTDTQYFGPGTRLTVL.

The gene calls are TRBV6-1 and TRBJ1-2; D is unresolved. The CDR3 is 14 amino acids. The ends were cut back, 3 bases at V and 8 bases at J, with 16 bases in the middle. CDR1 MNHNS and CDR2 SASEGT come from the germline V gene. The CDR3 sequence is CASSEPPRKHGYTF. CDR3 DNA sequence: TGTGCCAGCAGTGAGCCCCCCCGTAAGCACGGCTACACCTTC.

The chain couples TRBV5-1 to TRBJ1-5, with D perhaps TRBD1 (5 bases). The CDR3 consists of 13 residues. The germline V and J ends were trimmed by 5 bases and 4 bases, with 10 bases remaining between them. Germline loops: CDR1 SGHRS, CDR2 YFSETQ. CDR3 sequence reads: CASRPDRNQPQHF. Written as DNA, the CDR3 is TGCGCCAGCAGGCCTGACAGAAATCAGCCCCAGCATTTT. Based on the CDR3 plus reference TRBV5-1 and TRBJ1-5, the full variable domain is KAGVTQTPRYLIKTRGQQVTLSCSPISGHRSVSWYQQTPGQGLQFLFEYFSETQRNKGNFPGRFSGRQFSNSRSEMNVSTLELGDSALYLCASRPDRNQPQHFGDGTRLSIL.

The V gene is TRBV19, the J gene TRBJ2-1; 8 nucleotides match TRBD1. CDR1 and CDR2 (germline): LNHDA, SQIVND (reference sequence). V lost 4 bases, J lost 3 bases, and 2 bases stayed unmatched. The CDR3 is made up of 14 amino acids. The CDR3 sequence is CASSTGQGYNEQFF. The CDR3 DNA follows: TGTGCCAGTAGTACTGGACAGGGCTACAATGAGCAGTTCTTC.

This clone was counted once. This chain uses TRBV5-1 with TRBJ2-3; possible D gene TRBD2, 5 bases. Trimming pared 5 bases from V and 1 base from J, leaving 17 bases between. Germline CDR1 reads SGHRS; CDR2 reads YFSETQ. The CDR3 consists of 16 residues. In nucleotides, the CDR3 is TGCGCCAGCAGGTCCGTCCCAACCGGGGGCACAGATACGCAGTATTTT. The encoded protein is CASRSVPTGGTDTQYF.

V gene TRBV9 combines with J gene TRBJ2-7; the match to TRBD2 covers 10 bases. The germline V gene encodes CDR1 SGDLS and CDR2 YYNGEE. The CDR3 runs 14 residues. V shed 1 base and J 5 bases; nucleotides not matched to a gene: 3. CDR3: CASSVTSGDHEQYF. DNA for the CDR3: TGTGCCAGCAGCGTAACTAGCGGGGATCACGAGCAGTACTTC.

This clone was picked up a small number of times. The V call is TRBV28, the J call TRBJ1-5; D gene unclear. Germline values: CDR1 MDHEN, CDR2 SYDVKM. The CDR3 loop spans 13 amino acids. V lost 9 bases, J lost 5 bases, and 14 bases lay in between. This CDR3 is CASSTSWDQPQHF. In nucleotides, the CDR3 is TGTGCCAGTTCGACCTCATGGGATCAGCCCCAGCATTTT.

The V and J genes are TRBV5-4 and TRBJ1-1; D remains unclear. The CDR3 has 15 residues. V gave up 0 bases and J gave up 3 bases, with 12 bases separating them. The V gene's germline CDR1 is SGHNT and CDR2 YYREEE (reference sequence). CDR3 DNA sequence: TGTGCCAGCAGCTTGGCTATGATGGGCTACACTGAAGCTTTCTTT. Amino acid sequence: CASSLAMMGYTEAFF.

CDR3 residues: CASSLGLRETQYF. The DNA for the CDR3 is TGTGCCAGCAGCTTGGGGTTACGAGAGACCCAGTACTTC. This chain connects TRBV11-3 to TRBJ2-5, with D unresolved. Trimming removed 3 bases from V and 4 bases from J, with 9 bases in between. This CDR3 contains 13 residues. Germline values: CDR1 SGHNT, CDR2 YENEEA.

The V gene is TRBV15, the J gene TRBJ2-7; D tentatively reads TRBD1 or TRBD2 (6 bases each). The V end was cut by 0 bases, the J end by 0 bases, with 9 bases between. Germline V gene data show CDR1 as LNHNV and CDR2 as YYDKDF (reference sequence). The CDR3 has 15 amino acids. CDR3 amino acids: CATSRDPGASYEQYF. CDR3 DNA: TGTGCCACCAGCAGAGATCCGGGGGCCTCCTACGAGCAGTACTTC.

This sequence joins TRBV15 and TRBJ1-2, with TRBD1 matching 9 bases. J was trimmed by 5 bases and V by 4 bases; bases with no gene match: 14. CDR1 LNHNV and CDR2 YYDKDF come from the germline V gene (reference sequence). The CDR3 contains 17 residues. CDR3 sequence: CATSITGTGIPVYGYTF. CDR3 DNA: TGTGCCACCAGCATTACCGGGACAGGGATACCAGTTTATGGCTACACCTTC.

CDR3 loop: CAISESQRGTPGDTQYF. CDR3 nucleotide sequence: TGTGCCATCAGTGAGTCCCAGCGGGGGACTCCGGGGGATACGCAGTATTTT. The chain links TRBV10-3 to TRBJ2-3; 8 nucleotides line up with TRBD2. Trimming cost V 0 bases and J 6 bases; bases outside gene matches: 11. CDR3 size: 17 residues. The germline CDR1 and CDR2 sequences are ENHRY and SYGVKD.

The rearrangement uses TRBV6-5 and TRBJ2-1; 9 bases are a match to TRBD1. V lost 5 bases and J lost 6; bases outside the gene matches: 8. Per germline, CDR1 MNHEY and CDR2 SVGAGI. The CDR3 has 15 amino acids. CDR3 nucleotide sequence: TGTGCCAGCAGTCAACAGGGGGCCTCTCTCAATGAGCAGTTCTTC. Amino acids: CASSQQGASLNEQFF.

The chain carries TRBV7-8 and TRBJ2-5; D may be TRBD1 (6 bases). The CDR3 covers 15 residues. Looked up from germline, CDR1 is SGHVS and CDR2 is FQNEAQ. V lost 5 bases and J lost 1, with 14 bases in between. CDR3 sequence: CASSPPGHSQETQYF. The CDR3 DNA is TGTGCCAGCAGCCCTCCGGGACATTCCCAAGAGACCCAGTACTTC.

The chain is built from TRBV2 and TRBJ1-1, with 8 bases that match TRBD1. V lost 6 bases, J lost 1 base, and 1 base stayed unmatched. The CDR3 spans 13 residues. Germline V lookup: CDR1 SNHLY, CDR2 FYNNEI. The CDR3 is CASRGTGNTEAFF. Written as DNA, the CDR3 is TGTGCCAGCAGGGGGACAGGGAACACTGAAGCTTTCTTT.

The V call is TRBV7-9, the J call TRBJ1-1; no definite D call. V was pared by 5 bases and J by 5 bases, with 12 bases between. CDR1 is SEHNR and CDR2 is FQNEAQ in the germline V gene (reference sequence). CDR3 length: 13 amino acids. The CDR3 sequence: CASSLDPRTEAFF. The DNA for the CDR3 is TGTGCCAGCAGCCTGGATCCTCGAACTGAAGCTTTCTTT. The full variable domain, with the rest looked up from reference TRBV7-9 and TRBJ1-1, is DTGVSQNPRHKITKRGQNVTFRCDPISEHNRLYWYRQTLGQGPEFLTYFQNEAQLEKSRLLSDRFSAERPKGSFSTLEIQRTEQGDSAMYLCASSLDPRTEAFFGQGTRLTVV.

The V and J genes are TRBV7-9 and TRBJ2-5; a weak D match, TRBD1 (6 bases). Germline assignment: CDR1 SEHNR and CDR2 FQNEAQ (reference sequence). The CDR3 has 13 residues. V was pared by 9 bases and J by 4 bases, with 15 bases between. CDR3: CASARDTRETQYF. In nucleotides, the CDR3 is TGTGCCAGTGCCCGGGACACGAGAGAGACCCAGTACTTC.

CDR3 in DNA: TGTGCCAGCAGCTCGCAGCTCGAGCAGTACTTC. This codes for CASSSQLEQYF. This chain joins TRBV11-2 and TRBJ2-7; D not resolved. This CDR3 region has 11 residues. Trimming took 4 bases from V and 6 from J, leaving 7 bases between them. CDR1 and CDR2 (germline): SGHAT, FQNNGV.

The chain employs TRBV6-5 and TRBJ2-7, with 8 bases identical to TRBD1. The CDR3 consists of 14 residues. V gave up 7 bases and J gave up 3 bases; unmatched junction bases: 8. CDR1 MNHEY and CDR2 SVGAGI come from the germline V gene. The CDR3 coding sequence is TGTGCCAGCAAATTGACAGGGGAAGGCTACGAGCAGTACTTC. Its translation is CASKLTGEGYEQYF.

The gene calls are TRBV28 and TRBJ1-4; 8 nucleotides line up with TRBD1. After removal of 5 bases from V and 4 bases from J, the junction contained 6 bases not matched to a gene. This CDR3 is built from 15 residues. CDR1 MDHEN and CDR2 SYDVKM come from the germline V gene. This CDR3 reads CASSLGQGLNEKLFF. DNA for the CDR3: TGTGCCAGCAGTCTCGGACAGGGCCTTAATGAAAAACTGTTTTTT.

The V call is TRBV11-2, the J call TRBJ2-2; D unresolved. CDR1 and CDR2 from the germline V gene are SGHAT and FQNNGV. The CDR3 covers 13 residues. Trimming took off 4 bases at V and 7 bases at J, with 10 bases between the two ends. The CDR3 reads CASSSHGNGELFF. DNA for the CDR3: TGTGCCAGCAGCTCACACGGTAACGGGGAGCTGTTTTTT.

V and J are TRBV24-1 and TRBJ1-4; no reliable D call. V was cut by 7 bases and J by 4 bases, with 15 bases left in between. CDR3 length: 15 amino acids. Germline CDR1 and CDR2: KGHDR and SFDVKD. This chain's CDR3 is CATRTTTVHNEKLFF. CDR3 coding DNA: TGTGCCACCAGGACCACCACGGTACATAATGAAAAACTGTTTTTT.